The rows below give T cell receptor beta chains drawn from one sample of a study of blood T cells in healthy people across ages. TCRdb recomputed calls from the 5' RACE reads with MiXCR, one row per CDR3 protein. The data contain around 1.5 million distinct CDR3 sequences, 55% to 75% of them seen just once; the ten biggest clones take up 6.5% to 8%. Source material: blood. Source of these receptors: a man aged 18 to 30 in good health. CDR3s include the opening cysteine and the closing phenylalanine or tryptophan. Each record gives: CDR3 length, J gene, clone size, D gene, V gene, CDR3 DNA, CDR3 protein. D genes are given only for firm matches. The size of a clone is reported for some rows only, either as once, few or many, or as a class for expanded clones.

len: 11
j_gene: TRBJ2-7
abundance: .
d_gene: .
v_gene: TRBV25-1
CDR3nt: TGTGCCAGCGGGACTTCCGCGATGGAGTACTTC
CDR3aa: CASGTSAMEYF

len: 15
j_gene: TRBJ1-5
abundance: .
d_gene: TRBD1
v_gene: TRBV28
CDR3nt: TGTGCCAGCAGTACGAACAGGGGTAATAATCAGCCCCAGCATTTT
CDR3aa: CASSTNRGNNQPQHF

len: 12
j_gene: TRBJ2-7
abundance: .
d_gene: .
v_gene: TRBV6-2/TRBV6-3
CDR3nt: TGTGCCAGCAGACCTGCGGGCTACGAGCAGTACTTC
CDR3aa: CASRPAGYEQYF

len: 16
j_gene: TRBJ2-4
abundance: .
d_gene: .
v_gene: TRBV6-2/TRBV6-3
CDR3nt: TGTGCCAGCAGTTACTCGATCGGGGTATCCAAAAACATTCAGTACTTC
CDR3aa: CASSYSIGVSKNIQYF

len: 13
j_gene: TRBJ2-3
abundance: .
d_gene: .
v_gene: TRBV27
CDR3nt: TGTGCCAGCAGTTTAGGCAGGGCAAACGCGCAGTATTTT
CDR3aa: CASSLGRANAQYF

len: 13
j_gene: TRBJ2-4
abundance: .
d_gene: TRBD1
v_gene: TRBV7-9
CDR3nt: TGTGCCAGCAGCAGGGGACAGGCGTACATTCAGTACTTC
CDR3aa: CASSRGQAYIQYF

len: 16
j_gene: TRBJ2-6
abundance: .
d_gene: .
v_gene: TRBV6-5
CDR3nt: TGTGCCAGCAGTTCCCGGACGGACCCTGGGGCCAACGTCCTGACTTTC
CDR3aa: CASSSRTDPGANVLTF

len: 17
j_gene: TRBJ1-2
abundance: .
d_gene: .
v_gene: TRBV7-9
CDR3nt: TGTGCCAGCAGCCGATTATGGGCCTATCGGGGGTACAAGGGCTACACCTTC
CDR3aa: CASSRLWAYRGYKGYTF

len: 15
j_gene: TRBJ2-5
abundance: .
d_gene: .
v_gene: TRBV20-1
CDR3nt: TGCAGTGCTAGAGATATGACGAAACCAGGAGAGACCCAGTACTTC
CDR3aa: CSARDMTKPGETQYF

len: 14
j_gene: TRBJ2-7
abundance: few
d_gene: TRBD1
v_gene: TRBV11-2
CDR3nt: TGTGCCAGCAGCTTCCGGGACAGGACCTACGAGCAGTACTTC
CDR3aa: CASSFRDRTYEQYF

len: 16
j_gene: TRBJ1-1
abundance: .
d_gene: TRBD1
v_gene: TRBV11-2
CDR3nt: TGTGCCAGCAATCCGACAGGGGCTTATAGGTTCACTGAAGCTTTCTTT
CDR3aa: CASNPTGAYRFTEAFF

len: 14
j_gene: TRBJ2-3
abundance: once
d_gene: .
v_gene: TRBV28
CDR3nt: TGTGCCAGCACCCCGGTGATAGCATCAGATACGCAGTATTTT
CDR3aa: CASTPVIASDTQYF

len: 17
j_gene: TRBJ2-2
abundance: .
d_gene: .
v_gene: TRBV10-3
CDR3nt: TGTGCCATCAGGACAGGGAGGCAGGAGAACCCCACCGGGGAGCTGTTTTTT
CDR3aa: CAIRTGRQENPTGELFF

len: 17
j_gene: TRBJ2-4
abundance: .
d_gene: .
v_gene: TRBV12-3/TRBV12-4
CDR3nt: TGTGCCAGCAGCCGGGGGATGGCAGGGGGTACCAAAAACATTCAGTACTTC
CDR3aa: CASSRGMAGGTKNIQYF

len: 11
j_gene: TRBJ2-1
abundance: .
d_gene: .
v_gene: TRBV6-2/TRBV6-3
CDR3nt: TGTGCCAGCAGTTACGGTCGCTTCCAGTTCTTC
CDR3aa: CASSYGRFQFF

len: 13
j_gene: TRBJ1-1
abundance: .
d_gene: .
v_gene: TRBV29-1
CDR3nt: TGCAGCGACCTGGGGCAGGGGAACACTGAAGCTTTCTTT
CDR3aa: CSDLGQGNTEAFF

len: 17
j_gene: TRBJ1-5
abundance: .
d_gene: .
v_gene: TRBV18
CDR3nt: TGTGCCAGCTCACCACCGGTGGGAATAGGCCCGAATCAGCCCCAGCATTTT
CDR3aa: CASSPPVGIGPNQPQHF

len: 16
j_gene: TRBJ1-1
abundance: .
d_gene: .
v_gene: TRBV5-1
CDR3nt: TGCGCCAGCAGCGTGACAAGGACCCCCCTGAACACTGAAGCTTTCTTT
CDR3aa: CASSVTRTPLNTEAFF

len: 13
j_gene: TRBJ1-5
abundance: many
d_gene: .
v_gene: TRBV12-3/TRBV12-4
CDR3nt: TGTGCCAGCAGTTTAAACGGCAATCAGCCCCAGCATTTT
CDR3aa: CASSLNGNQPQHF

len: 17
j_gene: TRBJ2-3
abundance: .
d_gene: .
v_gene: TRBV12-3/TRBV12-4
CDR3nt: TGTGCCAGCAGGTACCCACAAGACCCTCGATTGGGGGATACGCAGTATTTT
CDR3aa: CASRYPQDPRLGDTQYF

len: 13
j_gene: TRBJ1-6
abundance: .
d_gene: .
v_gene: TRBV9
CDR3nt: TGTGCCAGCAGCGAGACAGGCGGATCACTCCTCCACTTT
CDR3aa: CASSETGGSLLHF

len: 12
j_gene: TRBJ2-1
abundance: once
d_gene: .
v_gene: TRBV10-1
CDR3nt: TGCGCCAGCAGTCGGAACTTAAATGAGCAGTTCTTC
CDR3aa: CASSRNLNEQFF

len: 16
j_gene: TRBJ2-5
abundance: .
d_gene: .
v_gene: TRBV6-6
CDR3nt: TGTGCCAGCAGTTACGCCCCTGCTGGGGCTGGGGAGACCCAGTACTTC
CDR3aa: CASSYAPAGAGETQYF

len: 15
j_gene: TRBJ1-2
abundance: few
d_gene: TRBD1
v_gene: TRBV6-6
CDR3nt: TGTGCCAGCAGTACGCTGACAGGGGAAGGATATGGCTACACCTTC
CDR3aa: CASSTLTGEGYGYTF

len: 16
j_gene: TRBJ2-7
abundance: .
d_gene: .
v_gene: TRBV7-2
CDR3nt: TGTGCCAGCAGCTTAGCGGTGGGGGCCGTCGCCTACGAGCAGTACTTC
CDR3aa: CASSLAVGAVAYEQYF

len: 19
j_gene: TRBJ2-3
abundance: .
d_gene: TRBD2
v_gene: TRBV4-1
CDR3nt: TGCGCCAGCAGCCTCCCGACTAGCGGGGGGGTTGAAGGCAGTGGTACGCAGTATTTT
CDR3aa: CASSLPTSGGVEGSGTQYF

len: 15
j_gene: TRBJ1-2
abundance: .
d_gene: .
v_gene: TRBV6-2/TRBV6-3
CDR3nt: TGTGCCAGCAGTTACTCTGCGGCGGCCAACTATGGCTACACCTTC
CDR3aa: CASSYSAAANYGYTF

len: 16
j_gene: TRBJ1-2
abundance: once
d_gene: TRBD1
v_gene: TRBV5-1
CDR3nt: TGCGCCAGCAGCTTAACTGGGACAGGGGCTAACTATGGCTACACCTTC
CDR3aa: CASSLTGTGANYGYTF

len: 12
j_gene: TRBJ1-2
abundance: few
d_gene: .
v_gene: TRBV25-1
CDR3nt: TGTGCCAGCTCTCCGGGACCTCATGGCTACACCTTC
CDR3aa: CASSPGPHGYTF

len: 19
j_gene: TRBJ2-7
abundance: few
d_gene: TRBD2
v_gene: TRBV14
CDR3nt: TGTGCCAGCAGCCAAGCGGCCGGACTAGCGGGAGGGCCGGTCTACGAGCAGTACTTC
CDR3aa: CASSQAAGLAGGPVYEQYF

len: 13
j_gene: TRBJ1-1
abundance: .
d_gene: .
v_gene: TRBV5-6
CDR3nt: TGTGCCAGCAGCCATGACAGGCGGCCTGAAGCTTTCTTT
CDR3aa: CASSHDRRPEAFF

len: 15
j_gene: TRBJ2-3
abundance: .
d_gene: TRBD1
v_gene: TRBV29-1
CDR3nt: TGCAGCGGAGAGGAGGGACAGGGCGGCACAGATACGCAGTATTTT
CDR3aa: CSGEEGQGGTDTQYF

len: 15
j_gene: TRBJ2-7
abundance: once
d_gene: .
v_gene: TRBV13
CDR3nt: TGTGCCAGCAGCGCCTCTGGCGGGGAAGCCTACGAGCAGTACTTC
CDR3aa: CASSASGGEAYEQYF

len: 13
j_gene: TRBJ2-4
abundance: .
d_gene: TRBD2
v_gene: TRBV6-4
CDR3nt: TGTGCCAGCAGCCCAAGTGGGGAGGGAGAGCAGTACTTC
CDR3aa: CASSPSGEGEQYF

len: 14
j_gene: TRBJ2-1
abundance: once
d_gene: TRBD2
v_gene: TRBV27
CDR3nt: TGTGCCAGCAGTGCCCGAGGCGGGGGGGATGAGCAGTTCTTC
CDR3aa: CASSARGGGDEQFF

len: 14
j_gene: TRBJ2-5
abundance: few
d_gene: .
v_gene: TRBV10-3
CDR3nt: TGTGCCATCAGCGGACTGCGGAACCCAGAGACCCAGTACTTC
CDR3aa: CAISGLRNPETQYF

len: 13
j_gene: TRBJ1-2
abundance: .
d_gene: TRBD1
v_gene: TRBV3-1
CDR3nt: TGTGCCAGCAGCCAGGGACAGTGCTATGGCTACACCTTC
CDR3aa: CASSQGQCYGYTF

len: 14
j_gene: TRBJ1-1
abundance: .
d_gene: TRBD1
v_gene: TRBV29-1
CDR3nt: TGCAGCTACAAAGACCGGGACAGCAACACTGAAGCTTTCTTT
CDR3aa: CSYKDRDSNTEAFF

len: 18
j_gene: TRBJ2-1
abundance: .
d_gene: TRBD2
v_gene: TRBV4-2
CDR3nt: TGTGCCAGCAGCCAAGATACAGTTACTAGCGGGGGGGTGAATGAGCAGTTCTTC
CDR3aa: CASSQDTVTSGGVNEQFF

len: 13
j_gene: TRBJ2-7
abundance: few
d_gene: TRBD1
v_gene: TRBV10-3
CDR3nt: TGTGCCATCCTTCGGGACAGCTCCTACGAGCAGTACTTC
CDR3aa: CAILRDSSYEQYF

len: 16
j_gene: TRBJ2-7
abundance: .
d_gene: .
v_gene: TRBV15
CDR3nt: TGTGCCACCAGCAGAGAGGTTAGGGTTGGACTCTACGAGCAGTACTTC
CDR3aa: CATSREVRVGLYEQYF

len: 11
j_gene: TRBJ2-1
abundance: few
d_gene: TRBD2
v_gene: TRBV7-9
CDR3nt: TGTGCCAGCAACCGGGGGGGTGAGCAGTTCTTC
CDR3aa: CASNRGGEQFF

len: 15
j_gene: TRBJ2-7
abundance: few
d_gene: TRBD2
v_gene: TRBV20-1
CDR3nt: TGCAGTGCTAGAGACGTCCAGCGGGAGATATACGAGCAGTACTTC
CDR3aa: CSARDVQREIYEQYF

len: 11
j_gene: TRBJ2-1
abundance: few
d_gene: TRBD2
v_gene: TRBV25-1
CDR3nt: TGTGGGACTAGCACCTACAATGAGCAGTTCTTC
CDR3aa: CGTSTYNEQFF

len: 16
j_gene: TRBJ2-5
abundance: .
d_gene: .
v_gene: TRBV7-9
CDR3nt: TGTGCCAGCAGCTTAGCCCCAGGGCCGTGGGGGGAGACCCAGTACTTC
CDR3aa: CASSLAPGPWGETQYF

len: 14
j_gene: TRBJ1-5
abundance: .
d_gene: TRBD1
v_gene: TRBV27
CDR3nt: TGTGCCAGCAGTTCAGGGACAGGGCTTCAGCCCCAGCATTTT
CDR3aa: CASSSGTGLQPQHF

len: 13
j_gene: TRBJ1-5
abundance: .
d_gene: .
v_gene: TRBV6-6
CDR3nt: TGTGCCATAGCAGGTTATAGCAATCAGCCCCAGCATTTT
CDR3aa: CAIAGYSNQPQHF

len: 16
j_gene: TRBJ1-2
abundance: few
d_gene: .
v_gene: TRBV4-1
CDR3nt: TGCGCCAGCAGCCCCAACCCCGGGGGGCAGAACTATGGCTACACCTTC
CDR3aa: CASSPNPGGQNYGYTF

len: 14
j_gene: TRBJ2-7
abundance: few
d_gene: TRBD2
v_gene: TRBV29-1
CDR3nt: TGCAGCGTTGTACTAGCGGGAAGCTCCTACGAGCAGTACTTC
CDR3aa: CSVVLAGSSYEQYF

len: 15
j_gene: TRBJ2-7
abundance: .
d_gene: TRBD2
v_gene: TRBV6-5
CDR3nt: TGTGCCAGCAGTTCACATGCGGGGGGAGCCTACGAGCAGTACTTC
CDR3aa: CASSSHAGGAYEQYF

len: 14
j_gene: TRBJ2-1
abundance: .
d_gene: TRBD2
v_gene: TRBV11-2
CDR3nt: TGTGCCAGCAGCGCCGGGACTACATTCCATGAGCAGTTCTTC
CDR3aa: CASSAGTTFHEQFF

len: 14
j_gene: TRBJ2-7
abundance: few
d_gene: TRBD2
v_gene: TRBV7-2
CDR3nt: TGTGCCAGCAGCTTAACAGCGGGACTTTACGAGCAGTACTTC
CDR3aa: CASSLTAGLYEQYF

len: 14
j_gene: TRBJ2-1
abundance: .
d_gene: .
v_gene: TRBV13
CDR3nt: TGTGCCAGCAGCCTTCGGGACAACTACAATGAGCAGTTCTTC
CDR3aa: CASSLRDNYNEQFF